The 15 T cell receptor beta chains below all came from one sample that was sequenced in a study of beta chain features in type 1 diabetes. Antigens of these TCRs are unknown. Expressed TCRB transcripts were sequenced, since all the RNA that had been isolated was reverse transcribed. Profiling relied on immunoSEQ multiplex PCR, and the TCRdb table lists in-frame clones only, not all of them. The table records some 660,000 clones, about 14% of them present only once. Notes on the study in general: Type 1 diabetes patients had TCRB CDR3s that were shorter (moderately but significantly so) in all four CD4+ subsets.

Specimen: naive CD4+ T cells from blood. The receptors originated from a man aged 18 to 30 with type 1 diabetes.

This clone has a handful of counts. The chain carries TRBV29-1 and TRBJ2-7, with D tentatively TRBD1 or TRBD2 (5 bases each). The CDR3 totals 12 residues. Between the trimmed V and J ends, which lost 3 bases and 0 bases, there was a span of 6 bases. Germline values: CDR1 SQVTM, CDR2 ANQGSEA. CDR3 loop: CSVEGPSYEQYF. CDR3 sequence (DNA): TGCAGCGTTGAGGGACCCTCCTACGAGCAGTACTTC.

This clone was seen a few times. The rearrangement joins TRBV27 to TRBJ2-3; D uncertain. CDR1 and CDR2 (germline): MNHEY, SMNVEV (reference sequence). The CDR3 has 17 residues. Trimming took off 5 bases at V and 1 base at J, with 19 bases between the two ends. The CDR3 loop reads CASSPLRAPSRTDTQYF. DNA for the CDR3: TGTGCCAGCAGTCCCCTCCGGGCCCCATCCCGCACAGATACGCAGTATTTT.

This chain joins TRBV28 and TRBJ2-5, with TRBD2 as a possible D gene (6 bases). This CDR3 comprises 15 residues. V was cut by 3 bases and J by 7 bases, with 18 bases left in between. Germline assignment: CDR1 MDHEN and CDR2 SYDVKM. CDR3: CASSLASRGLGTQYF. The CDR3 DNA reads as TGTGCCAGCAGTTTGGCTAGCCGGGGGTTAGGGACCCAGTACTTC.

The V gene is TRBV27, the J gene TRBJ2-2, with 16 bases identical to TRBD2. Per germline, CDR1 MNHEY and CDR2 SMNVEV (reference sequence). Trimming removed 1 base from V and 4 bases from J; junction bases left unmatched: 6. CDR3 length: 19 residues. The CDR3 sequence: CASSLWGTSGRAVTGELFF. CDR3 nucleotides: TGTGCCAGCAGTTTATGGGGGACTAGCGGGAGGGCCGTCACCGGGGAGCTGTTTTTT.

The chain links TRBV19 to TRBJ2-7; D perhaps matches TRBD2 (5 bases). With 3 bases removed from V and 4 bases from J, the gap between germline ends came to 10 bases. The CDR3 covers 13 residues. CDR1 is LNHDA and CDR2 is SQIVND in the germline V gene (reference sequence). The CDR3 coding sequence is TGTGCCAGTAGTATGAGCGGAGTTTACGAGCAGTACTTC. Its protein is CASSMSGVYEQYF.

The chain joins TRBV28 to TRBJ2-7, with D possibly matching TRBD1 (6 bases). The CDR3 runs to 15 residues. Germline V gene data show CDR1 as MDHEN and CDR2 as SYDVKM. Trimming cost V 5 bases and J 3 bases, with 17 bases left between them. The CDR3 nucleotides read TGTGCCAGCAGTCAAGCAGGGGCCGTCGACTACGAGCAGTACTTC. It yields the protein CASSQAGAVDYEQYF.

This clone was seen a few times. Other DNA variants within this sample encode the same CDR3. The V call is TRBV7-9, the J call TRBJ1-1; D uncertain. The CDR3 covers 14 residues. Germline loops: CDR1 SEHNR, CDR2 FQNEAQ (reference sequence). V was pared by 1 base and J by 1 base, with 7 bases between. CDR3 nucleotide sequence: TGTGCCAGCAGCTTAGAGCCGGGGAACACTGAAGCTTTCTTT. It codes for CASSLEPGNTEAFF.

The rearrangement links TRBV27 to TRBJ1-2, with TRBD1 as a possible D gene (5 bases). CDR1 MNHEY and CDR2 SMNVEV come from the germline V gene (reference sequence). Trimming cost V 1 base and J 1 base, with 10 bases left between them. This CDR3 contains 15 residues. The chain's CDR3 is CASSLLRGLNYGYTF. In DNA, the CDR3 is TGTGCCAGCAGTTTATTACGGGGCCTTAACTATGGCTACACCTTC.

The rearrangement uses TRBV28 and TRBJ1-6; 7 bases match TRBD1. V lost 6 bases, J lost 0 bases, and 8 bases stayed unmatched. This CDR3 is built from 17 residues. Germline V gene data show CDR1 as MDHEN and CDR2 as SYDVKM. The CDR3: CASRTNRGPSYNSPLHF. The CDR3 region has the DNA TGTGCCAGCAGGACCAACAGGGGACCCTCCTATAATTCACCCCTCCACTTT. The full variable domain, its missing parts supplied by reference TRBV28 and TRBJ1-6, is DVKVTQSSRYLVKRTGEKVFLECVQDMDHENMFWYRQDPGLGLRLIYFSYDVKMKEKGDIPEGYSVSREKKERFSLILESASTNQTSMYLCASRTNRGPSYNSPLHFGNGTRLTVT.

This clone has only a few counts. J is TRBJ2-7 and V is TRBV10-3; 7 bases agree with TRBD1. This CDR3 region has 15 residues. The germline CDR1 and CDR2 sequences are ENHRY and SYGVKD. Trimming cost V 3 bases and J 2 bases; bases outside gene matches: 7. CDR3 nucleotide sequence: TGTGCCATCAGTGATCTGAATGGACAGGCCTACGAGCAGTACTTC. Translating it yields CAISDLNGQAYEQYF.

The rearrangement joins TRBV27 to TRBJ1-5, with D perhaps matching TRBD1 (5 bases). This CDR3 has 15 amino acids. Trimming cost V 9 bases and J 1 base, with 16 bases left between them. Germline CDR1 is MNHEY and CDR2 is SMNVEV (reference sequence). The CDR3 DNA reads TGTGCCAGGAGGGCGGGGCAGGCCAGCAATCAGCCCCAGCATTTT. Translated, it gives CARRAGQASNQPQHF.

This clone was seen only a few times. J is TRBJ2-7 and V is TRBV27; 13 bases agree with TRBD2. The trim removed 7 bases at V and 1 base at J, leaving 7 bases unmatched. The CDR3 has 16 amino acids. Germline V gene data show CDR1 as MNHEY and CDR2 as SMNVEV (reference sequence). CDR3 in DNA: TGTGCCAGCATCCGGACTAGCGGGAGTGTTTCCTACGAGCAGTACTTC. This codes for CASIRTSGSVSYEQYF.

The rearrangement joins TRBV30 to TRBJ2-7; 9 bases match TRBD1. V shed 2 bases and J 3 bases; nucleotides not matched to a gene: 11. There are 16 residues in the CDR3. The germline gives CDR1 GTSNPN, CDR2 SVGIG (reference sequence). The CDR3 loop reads CAWSSGQGSVNYEQYF. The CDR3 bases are TGTGCCTGGAGTTCGGGACAGGGTAGTGTTAACTACGAGCAGTACTTC.

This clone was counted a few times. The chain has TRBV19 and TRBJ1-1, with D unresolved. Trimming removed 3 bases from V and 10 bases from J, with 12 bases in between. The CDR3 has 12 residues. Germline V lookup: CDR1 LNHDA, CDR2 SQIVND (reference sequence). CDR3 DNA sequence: TGTGCCAGTAGTATCCTTAAGTCTCGAGCTTTCTTT. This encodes CASSILKSRAFF.

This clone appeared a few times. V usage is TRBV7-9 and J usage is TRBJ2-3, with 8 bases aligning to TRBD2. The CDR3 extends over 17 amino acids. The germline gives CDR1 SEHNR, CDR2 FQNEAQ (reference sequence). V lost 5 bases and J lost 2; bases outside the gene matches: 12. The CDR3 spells CASSPQTGRASTDTQYF. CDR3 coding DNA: TGTGCCAGCAGCCCCCAGACCGGGAGGGCTTCCACAGATACGCAGTATTTT.